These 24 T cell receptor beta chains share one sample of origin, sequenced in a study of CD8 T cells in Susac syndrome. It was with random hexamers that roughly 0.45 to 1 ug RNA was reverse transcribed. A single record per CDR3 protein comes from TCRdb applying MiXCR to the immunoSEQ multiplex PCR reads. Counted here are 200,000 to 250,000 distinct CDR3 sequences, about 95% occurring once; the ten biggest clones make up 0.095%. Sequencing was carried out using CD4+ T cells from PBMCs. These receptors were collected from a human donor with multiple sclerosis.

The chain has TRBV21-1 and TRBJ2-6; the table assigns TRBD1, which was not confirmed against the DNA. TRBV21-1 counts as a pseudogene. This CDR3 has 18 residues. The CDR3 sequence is CASSILGVGYSGANVLTF. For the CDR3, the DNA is TGTGCCAGCAGCATACTGGGGGTGGGGTACTCTGGGGCCAACGTCCTGACTTTC.

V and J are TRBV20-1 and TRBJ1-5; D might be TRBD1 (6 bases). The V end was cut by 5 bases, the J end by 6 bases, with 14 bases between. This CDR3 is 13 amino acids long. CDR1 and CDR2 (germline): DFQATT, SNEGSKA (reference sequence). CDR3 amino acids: CSAVRDTSQPQHF. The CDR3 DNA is TGCAGTGCTGTGAGGGACACGAGTCAGCCCCAGCATTTT.

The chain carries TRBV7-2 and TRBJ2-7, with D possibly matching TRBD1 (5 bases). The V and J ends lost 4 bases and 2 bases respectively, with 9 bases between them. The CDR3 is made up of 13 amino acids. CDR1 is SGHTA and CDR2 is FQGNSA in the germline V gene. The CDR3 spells CASSYRIAYEQYF. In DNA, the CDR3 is TGTGCCAGCAGCTACAGGATCGCCTACGAGCAGTACTTC.

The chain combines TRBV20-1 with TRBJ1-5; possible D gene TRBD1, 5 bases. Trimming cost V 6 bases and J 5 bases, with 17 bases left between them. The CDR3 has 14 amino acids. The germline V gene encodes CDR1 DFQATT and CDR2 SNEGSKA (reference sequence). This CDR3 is CSARAGSRDQPQHF. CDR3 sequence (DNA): TGCAGTGCCAGGGCCGGCTCTCGGGATCAGCCCCAGCATTTT.

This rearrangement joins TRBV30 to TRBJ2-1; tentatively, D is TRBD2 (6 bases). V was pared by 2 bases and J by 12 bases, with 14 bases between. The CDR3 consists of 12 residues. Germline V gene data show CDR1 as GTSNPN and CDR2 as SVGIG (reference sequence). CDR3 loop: CAWSPGEKRQFF. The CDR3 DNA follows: TGTGCCTGGAGTCCGGGGGAGAAGAGGCAGTTCTTC.

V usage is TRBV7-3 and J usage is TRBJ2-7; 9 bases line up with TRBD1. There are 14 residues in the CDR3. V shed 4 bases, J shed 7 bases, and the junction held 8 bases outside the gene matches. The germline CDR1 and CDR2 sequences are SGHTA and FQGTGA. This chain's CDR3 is CASSSSGQGTEQYF. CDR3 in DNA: TGTGCCAGCAGCTCCTCAGGACAGGGGACAGAGCAGTACTTC.

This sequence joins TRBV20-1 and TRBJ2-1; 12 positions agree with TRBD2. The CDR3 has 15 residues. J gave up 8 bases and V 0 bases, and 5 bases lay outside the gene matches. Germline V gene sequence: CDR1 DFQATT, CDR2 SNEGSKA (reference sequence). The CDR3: CSARDASGRADEQFF. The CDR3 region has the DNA TGCAGTGCTAGAGATGCTAGCGGGAGGGCTGATGAGCAGTTCTTC.

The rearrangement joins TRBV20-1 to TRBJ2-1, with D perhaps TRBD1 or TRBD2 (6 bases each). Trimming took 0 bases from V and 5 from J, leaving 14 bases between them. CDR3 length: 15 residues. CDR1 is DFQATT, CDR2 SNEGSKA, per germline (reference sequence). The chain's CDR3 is CSARDRRRGDNEQFF. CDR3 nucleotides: TGCAGTGCTAGAGATCGGCGGAGGGGGGACAATGAGCAGTTCTTC.

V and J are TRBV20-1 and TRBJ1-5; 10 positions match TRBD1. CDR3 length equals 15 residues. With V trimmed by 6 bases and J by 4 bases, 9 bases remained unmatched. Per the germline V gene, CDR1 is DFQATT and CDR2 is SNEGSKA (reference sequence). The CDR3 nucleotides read TGCAGTGCCAAAAAACCGGGACAGGGGAATCAGCCCCAGCATTTT. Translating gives CSAKKPGQGNQPQHF.

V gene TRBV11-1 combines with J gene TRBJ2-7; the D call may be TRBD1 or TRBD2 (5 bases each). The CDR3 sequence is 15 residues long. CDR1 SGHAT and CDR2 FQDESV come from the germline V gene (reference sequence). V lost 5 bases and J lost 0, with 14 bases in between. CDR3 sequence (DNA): TGTGCCAGCAGCAATAGCGACAGCAGCTCCTACGAGCAGTACTTC. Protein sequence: CASSNSDSSSYEQYF. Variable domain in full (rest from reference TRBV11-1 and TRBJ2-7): EAEVAQSPRYKITEKSQAVAFWCDPISGHATLYWYRQILGQGPELLVQFQDESVVDDSQLPKDRFSAERLKGVDSTLKIQPAELGDSAMYLCASSNSDSSSYEQYFGPGTRLTVT.

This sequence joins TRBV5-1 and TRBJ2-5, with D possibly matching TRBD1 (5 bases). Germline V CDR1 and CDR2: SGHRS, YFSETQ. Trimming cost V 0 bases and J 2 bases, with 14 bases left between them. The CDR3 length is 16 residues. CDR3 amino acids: CASSLEIAAGQETQYF. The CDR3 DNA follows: TGCGCCAGCAGCTTGGAGATTGCTGCAGGGCAAGAGACCCAGTACTTC.

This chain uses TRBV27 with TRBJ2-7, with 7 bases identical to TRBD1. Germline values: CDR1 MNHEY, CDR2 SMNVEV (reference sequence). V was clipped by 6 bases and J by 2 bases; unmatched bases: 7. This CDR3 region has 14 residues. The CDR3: CASRRQGPTYEQYF. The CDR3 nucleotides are TGTGCCAGCAGAAGACAGGGTCCGACCTACGAGCAGTACTTC.

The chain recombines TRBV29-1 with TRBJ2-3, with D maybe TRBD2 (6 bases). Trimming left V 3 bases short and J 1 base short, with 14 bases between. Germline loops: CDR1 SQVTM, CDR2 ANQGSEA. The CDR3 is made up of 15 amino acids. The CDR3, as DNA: TGCAGCGTTGATTCGGGGGAGCGGGGCACAGATACGCAGTATTTT. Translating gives CSVDSGERGTDTQYF.

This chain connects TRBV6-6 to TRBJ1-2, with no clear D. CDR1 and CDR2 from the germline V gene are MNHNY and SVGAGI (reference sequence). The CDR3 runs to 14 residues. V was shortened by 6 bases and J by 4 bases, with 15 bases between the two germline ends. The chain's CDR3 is CASSPGQTTYGYTF. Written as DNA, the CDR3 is TGTGCCAGCAGCCCCGGGCAGACCACCTATGGCTACACCTTC.

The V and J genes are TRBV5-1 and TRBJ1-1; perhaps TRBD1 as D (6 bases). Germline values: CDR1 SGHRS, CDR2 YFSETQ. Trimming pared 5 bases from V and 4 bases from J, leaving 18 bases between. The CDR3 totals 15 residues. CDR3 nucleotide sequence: TGCGCCAGCAGGGCACAGGGATTTGGTAGCACTGAAGCTTTCTTT. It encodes CASRAQGFGSTEAFF.

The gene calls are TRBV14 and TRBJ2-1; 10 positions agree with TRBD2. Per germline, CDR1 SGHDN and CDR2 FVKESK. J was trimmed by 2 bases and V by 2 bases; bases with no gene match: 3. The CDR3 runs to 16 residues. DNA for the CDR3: TGTGCCAGCAGCCAATGGACTAGCGGAGCCTACAATGAGCAGTTCTTC. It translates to CASSQWTSGAYNEQFF.

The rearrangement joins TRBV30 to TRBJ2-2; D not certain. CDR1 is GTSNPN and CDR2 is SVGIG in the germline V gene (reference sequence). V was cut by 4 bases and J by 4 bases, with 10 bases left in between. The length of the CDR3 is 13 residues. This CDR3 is CAWNPVITGELFF. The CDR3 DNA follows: TGTGCCTGGAACCCCGTGATCACCGGGGAGCTGTTTTTT.

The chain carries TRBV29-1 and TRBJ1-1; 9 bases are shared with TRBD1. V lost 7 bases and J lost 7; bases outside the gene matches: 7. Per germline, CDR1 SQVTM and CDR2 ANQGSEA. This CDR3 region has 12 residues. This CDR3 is CSGTGQGYEAFF. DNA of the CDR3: TGCAGCGGTACGGGACAGGGATATGAAGCTTTCTTT.

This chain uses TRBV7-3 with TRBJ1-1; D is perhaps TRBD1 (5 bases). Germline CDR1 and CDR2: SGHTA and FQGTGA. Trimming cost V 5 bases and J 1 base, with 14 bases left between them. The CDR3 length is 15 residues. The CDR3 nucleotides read TGTGCCAGCAGCCCCCGGGGGACGGGGAACACTGAAGCTTTCTTT. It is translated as CASSPRGTGNTEAFF.

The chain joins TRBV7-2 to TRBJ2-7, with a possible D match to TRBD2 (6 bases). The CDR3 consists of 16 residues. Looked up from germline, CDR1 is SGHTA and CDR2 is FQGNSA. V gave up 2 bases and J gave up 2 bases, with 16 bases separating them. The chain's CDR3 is CASSLRGGENPYEQYF. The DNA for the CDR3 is TGTGCCAGCAGCTTAAGAGGCGGGGAAAACCCCTACGAGCAGTACTTC.

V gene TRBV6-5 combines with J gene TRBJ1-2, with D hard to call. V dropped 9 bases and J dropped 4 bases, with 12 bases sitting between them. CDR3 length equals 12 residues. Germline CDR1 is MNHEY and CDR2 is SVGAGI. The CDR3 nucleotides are TGTGCCAGTGGACCGACAAGCTATGGCTACACCTTC. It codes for CASGPTSYGYTF.

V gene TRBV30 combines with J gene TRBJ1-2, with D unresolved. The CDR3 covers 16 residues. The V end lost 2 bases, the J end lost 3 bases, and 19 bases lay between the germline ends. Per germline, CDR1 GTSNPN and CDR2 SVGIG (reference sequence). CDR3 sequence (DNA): TGTGCCTGGAGTTGGAGTGGGGTGAAAAGGGACTATGGCTACACCTTC. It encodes CAWSWSGVKRDYGYTF. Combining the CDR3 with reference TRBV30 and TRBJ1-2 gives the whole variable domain SQTIHQWPATLVQPVGSPLSLECTVEGTSNPNLYWYRQAAGRGLQLLFYSVGIGQISSEVPQNLSASRPQDRQFILSSKKLLLSDSGFYLCAWSWSGVKRDYGYTFGSGTRLTVV.

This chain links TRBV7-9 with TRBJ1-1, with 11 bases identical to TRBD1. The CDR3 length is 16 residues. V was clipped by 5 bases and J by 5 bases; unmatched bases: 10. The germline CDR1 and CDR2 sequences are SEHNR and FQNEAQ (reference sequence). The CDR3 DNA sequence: TGTGCCAGCAGCCCCGAGGACAGGGGGCGAGAGACTGAAGCTTTCTTT. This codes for CASSPEDRGRETEAFF. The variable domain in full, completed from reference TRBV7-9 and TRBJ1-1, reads DTGVSQNPRHKITKRGQNVTFRCDPISEHNRLYWYRQTLGQGPEFLTYFQNEAQLEKSRLLSDRFSAERPKGSFSTLEIQRTEQGDSAMYLCASSPEDRGRETEAFFGQGTRLTVV.

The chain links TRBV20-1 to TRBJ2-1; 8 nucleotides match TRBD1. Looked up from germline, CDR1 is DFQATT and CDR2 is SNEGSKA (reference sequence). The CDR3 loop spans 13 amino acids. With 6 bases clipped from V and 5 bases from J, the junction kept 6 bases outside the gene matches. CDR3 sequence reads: CSAADRANNEQFF. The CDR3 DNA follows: TGCAGTGCCGCGGACAGGGCGAACAATGAGCAGTTCTTC.